The text below deals with one T cell receptor beta chain. Its antigen is not known. Sequence at one end of the junction differs from germline and may be a read error. Germline CDR1 and CDR2: MNHEY and SVGEGT. The CDR3 has 16 residues. PCR was performed a second time for about 6 to 11 cycles using a sample-barcoded 5' primer and a J-beta primer mix. TCRdb redid the calling of the 5' RACE reads with MiXCR, one entry per CDR3 protein. The table records over 1,500,000 distinct CDR3 sequences, roughly two fifths of them present only once. This specimen comes from a study of blood T cells in healthy people across ages. Findings and limits, study-wide: It was found that TCR beta diversity correlated strongly with the percentage of naive T cells.

Sequences were obtained from blood. V and J are TRBV6-2 or TRBV6-3 and TRBJ2-3; the D gene is possibly TRBD2 (6 bases). This TCR was recovered from a human donor in good health. The CDR3: CTSSYVLRGPLGTQYF. The CDR3 nucleotides read TGTACCAGCAGTTACGTGCTGCGGGGTCCGTTAGGTACGCAGTATTTT.